A single sample gave rise to the 11 T cell receptor beta chains below, sequenced in a study of monozygotic twins with inflammatory bowel disease. For each CDR3 protein, TCRdb gives one entry from its re-call of the 5' RACE reads, without DNA. The sample's table shows fewer than 550,000 distinct CDR3 sequences. Sequencing input: blood. These receptors came from a human donor with ulcerative colitis or Crohn's disease, or a healthy co-twin of an affected twin (not recorded which).

The chain is built from TRBV21-1 and TRBJ1-2; TCRdb selects TRBD1, and the lack of DNA leaves this call unchecked. TRBV21-1 is a listed pseudogene. The CDR3 loop spans 16 amino acids. The CDR3 sequence is CASSKVWGQELYGYTF.

This chain links TRBV3-1 with TRBJ2-3. Per the germline V gene, CDR1 is LGHDT and CDR2 is YNNKEL (reference sequence). The CDR3 extends over 16 amino acids. The CDR3 loop reads CASSPSRRSSTDTQYF.

The CDR3 is CASSPRGLAGDRETQYF. The rearrangement uses TRBV7-6 and TRBJ2-5; the D call from TCRdb, TRBD2, cannot be confirmed without DNA. CDR1 is SGHVS, CDR2 FNYEAQ, per germline. The CDR3 loop spans 17 amino acids.

The rearrangement uses TRBV6-2 or TRBV6-3 and TRBJ2-1; TCRdb's assignment of TRBD2 cannot be checked, as there is no DNA. The germline gives CDR1 MNHEY, CDR2 SVGEGT. The CDR3 has 15 residues. The CDR3 sequence: CASRKLAGNHNEQFF.

V is TRBV10-3 and J is TRBJ2-7; TCRdb's assignment of TRBD1 cannot be checked, as there is no DNA. CDR1 is ENHRY and CDR2 is SYGVKD in the germline V gene. The CDR3 extends over 14 amino acids. CDR3 region: CANSESGGDYEQYF.

V and J are TRBV30 and TRBJ2-5; the TCRdb D gene call, TRBD1, has no DNA to confirm it. CDR3 length: 15 amino acids. Germline loops: CDR1 GTSNPN, CDR2 SVGIG (reference sequence). CDR3 in amino acids: CAWSGGTGNQETQYF.

V is TRBV7-6 and J is TRBJ2-1; TCRdb selects TRBD1, and the lack of DNA leaves this call unchecked. Germline CDR1 reads SGHVS; CDR2 reads FNYEAQ. This CDR3 is 14 amino acids long. CDR3 sequence reads: CASSLAPDRGKQFF. Full variable domain (outside the CDR3, taken from reference TRBV7-6 and TRBJ2-1): GAGVSQSPRYKVTKRGQDVALRCDPISGHVSLYWYRQALGQGPEFLTYFNYEAQQDKSGLPNDRFSAERPEGSISTLTIQRTEQRDSAMYRCASSLAPDRGKQFFGPGTRLTVL.

The rearrangement joins TRBV5-1 to TRBJ1-1; TCRdb proposes TRBD1, but this gene call is untestable without DNA. Germline V gene sequence: CDR1 SGHRS, CDR2 YFSETQ. The length of the CDR3 is 16 residues. Here the CDR3 reads CASSWGTGMMNTEAFF.

This chain connects TRBV20-1 to TRBJ2-5; TCRdb indicates TRBD2, and absent DNA this call remains unverified. Looked up from germline, CDR1 is DFQATT and CDR2 is SNEGSKA (reference sequence). The CDR3 spans 15 residues. The chain's CDR3 is CSARDAGDHQETQYF.

The J gene is TRBJ1-1, the V gene TRBV29-1; as DNA is missing, the TRBD1 call by TCRdb cannot be tested. The CDR3 covers 13 residues. Germline CDR1 is SQVTM and CDR2 is ANQGSEA. This CDR3 is CTEGRVAYFEAFF.

V usage is TRBV29-1 and J usage is TRBJ2-3. Germline V gene sequence: CDR1 SQVTM, CDR2 ANQGSEA. The CDR3 covers 13 residues. CDR3 residues: CSAEDSNTDTQYF.